Described below is a single T cell receptor (beta chain) sequence and its context. There is no known antigen for this receptor. The record has no base qualities; no much larger clone is one base away. The TCR beta CDR3 regions were amplified from RNA transcripts. The first round of RT-PCR for the TCR CDR3 was performed with the HTBI primer set and the Qiagen OneStep RT-PCR kit. Libraries were constructed in a second round of multiplex PCR, after which size selection and purification were performed. Libraries were sequenced paired-end with 100 bp reads on an Illumina HiSeq2000. As for the authors' bioinformatics: SOAPnuke was used to process the raw data, with reads discarded if the reads contained adapters or uncalled bases, had a mean Phred below 15, or lacked an exact constant-primer or identifier match. COPE v1.2.5 was used to merge the high-quality paired reads, and each unique nucleotide sequence was defined as a clonotype. MiTCR v1.1 was used to align clonotypes to the IMGT TRBV, TRBD and TRBJ reference segments. Only V-J combinations with frequency above 0.0001, covering 99% to 99.2% of repertoires, were analysed. The TCS score was defined as the ratio of F50 (clonal expansion) to E x V (chaos), calculated using BLOSUM62-based TCRdist between CDR3 peptides within each V-J. Welch's t-statistics and random forest reduced 514 V-J features to roughly 13, which were used in a naive Bayes classifier (R e1071). TCRdb itself trimmed the public reads at Q25 with fastp, ran MiXCR and retained productive beta chains. Each entry is one CDR3 protein sequence, shown with its most common DNA and genes. Clone size and V and J calls follow TCRdb, not the original study. This sample lists approximately 740,000 distinct CDR3 sequences; around 15% were detected once. Of the sample, roughly 10% falls within the top ten clones.

This entry comes from a study of T cells in Graves' hyperthyroidism and ophthalmopathy (dated by TCRdb to 2018 to 2020). Broadly, across the study: Peripheral blood was sampled at the time of initial diagnosis, prior to any treatment. A discovery cohort of about 95 patients, roughly 45 with Graves' ophthalmopathy and roughly 59 with stable Graves' hyperthyroidism, was used to find distinguishing TCR V-J signatures. Prospective prediction of ophthalmopathy was tested in an independent validation cohort of 18 to 20 hyperthyroidism patients and some 17 patients who later progressed to ophthalmopathy. The 75 to 100 discovery patients were randomly divided into training and test sets at a 7:3 ratio. In about 6 Graves' hyperthyroidism patients, the study also compared T-cell repertoires from thyroid tissue with T-cell repertoires from blood. Following sampling, methimazole starting at 30 mg daily was given to hyperthyroidism patients, and high-dose intravenous methylprednisolone was given to ophthalmopathy patients. According to the paper, TCR Vbeta CDR3 sequencing was carried out on approximately 140 peripheral blood samples, which came from fewer than 50 ophthalmopathy, around 74 hyperthyroidism and approximately 17 progressor patients. Study-wide findings and limitations: In validation, the model predicted progression to ophthalmopathy with 55% to 71% sensitivity and approximately 72% specificity, a median of about 6.7 months before onset. Most expanded thyroid clonotypes (frequency above 0.001) were also detected in blood, a finding suggesting that blood repertoires may reflect thyroid immune responses. A 13 V-J signature model separated ophthalmopathy from stable hyperthyroidism, with roughly 88% sensitivity and 81.08% specificity in cross-validation and 80%/75% in testing. Sample size was not statistically predetermined, and investigators were not blinded to group allocation.

Stable Graves' hyperthyroidism was defined as the absence of progression to ophthalmopathy over 18 months of follow-up. Hyperthyroidism patients were newly diagnosed, had a disease duration of under 2 months, and were aged 18 to 65 years. Exclusion was applied to patients with uncontrolled infections, other autoimmune diseases, pregnancy or lactation. Diagnoses relied on clinical symptoms, serum thyroxine and TRAb, thyroid ultrasound and orbital computed tomography. PBMCs were separated from roughly 9.6 ml of fresh peripheral blood using Ficoll-Paque density gradient centrifugation. Total RNA was extracted with Trizol reagent, and quality was checked on an Agilent 2100 Bioanalyzer. CDR1 and CDR2 were assigned from the germline V gene (reference sequence) as MNHEY and SMNVEV. The V end loses 8 bases and the J end loses 9 bases, and a stretch of 14 bases separates them. From the cysteine up to the phenylalanine, the CDR3 has a length of 13 residues. Left in the record is the CDR3 DNA by itself, 39 bases read in frame from the first base.

The source of this sequence is a woman under 30 with Graves' hyperthyroidism. This chain joins TRBV27 to TRBJ1-6; the D gene is possibly TRBD1, with 5 bases matching. The sample was blood. In nucleotide form, the sequence is TGTGCCAGCCGGGACCAAATAAGTTCACCCCTCCACTTT. Its protein is CASRDQISSPLHF.